A single TCR beta chain is shown here with its context. Its target is unknown. The table came from immunoSEQ multiplex PCR; TCRdb's copy has only in-frame clones and leaves some out. The sample yields under 80,000 clones, 93% seen once. These data come from a study of OX40 agonist ivuxolimab in advanced cancers. The cohort excluded patients with autoimmune disease history or systemic immunosuppression. The V end lost 0 bases, the J end lost 0 bases, and 7 bases lay between the germline ends. This CDR3 contains 16 residues. Germline CDR1 SGDLS, CDR2 YYNGEE. The study's findings and limits: Relative to CD4+ cells, CD8+ T cells on average had more expanded clones.

This chain joins TRBV9 and TRBJ2-6, with D unclear. The sequencing used CD4+ or CD8+ T cells sorted from blood, collected in a trial of the OX40 agonist ivuxolimab. The receptor was derived from an adult with an advanced solid tumor such as melanoma, head and neck, liver or kidney cancer. The CDR3 here is CASSVGLGSGANVLTF. CDR3 sequence (DNA): TGTGCCAGCAGCGTAGGCCTGGGCTCTGGGGCCAACGTCCTGACTTTC.